This is a list of T cell receptor beta chains from one sample in a study of breast tumors, draining lymph nodes, adjacent tissues. TCRdb processed the multiplex PCR reads anew with MiXCR; each CDR3 protein has one entry. The sample carries approximately 130,000 distinct CDR3 sequences, under 25% recorded once. Sample: axillary lymph node tissue. These receptors were taken from a female donor with breast cancer. Some clones in this sample may be carry-over from other donors' samples. Both conserved end residues are part of each CDR3. The order of the fields is clone size, D gene, J gene, V gene, CDR3 DNA, CDR3 protein. D genes are given only for firm matches. Size is stated for part of the rows, as once, few or many counts, or as a class when the clone is expanded.

abundance: -; d_gene: TRBD1; j_gene: TRBJ2-1; v_gene: TRBV28; CDR3nt: TGTGCCAGCAGTACCGGGACAGGTGTCTACAATGAGCAGTTCTTC; CDR3aa: CASSTGTGVYNEQFF
abundance: many; d_gene: -; j_gene: TRBJ2-7; v_gene: TRBV27; CDR3nt: TGTGCCAGCAGTTATGCCCTATCCTACGAGCAGTACTTC; CDR3aa: CASSYALSYEQYF
abundance: many; d_gene: TRBD2; j_gene: TRBJ2-1; v_gene: TRBV7-2; CDR3nt: TGTGCCAGCAGCATTAGCGGGAGGAACTCCTACAATGAGCAGTTCTTC; CDR3aa: CASSISGRNSYNEQFF
abundance: many; d_gene: TRBD1; j_gene: TRBJ2-2; v_gene: TRBV10-3; CDR3nt: TGTGCCATCAAAGAACATAGGACCGGGACAGGGGATACCGGGGAGCTGTTTTTT; CDR3aa: CAIKEHRTGTGDTGELFF
abundance: many; d_gene: TRBD2; j_gene: TRBJ2-1; v_gene: TRBV7-9; CDR3nt: TGTGCCAGCAGCCCGGCTAGCGGGAGCTCCTACAATGAGCAGTTCTTC; CDR3aa: CASSPASGSSYNEQFF
abundance: many; d_gene: -; j_gene: TRBJ1-4; v_gene: TRBV12-3/TRBV12-4; CDR3nt: TGTGCCGGGGTCCTGGCAACTAATGAAAAACTGTTTTTT; CDR3aa: CAGVLATNEKLFF
abundance: many; d_gene: -; j_gene: TRBJ1-4; v_gene: TRBV6-1; CDR3nt: TGTGTAATCTCCTCGGGGTTTGGGGCAACTAATGAAAAACTGTTTTTT; CDR3aa: CVISSGFGATNEKLFF
abundance: many; d_gene: TRBD2; j_gene: TRBJ2-7; v_gene: TRBV11-2; CDR3nt: TGTGCCAGCAGCCCCAGACTAGCGGGCATCGAGCAGTACTTC; CDR3aa: CASSPRLAGIEQYF
abundance: many; d_gene: -; j_gene: TRBJ2-5; v_gene: TRBV7-9; CDR3nt: TGTGCCAGCAGCTTGGAGGAGGGGACCCAGTACTTC; CDR3aa: CASSLEEGTQYF
abundance: -; d_gene: -; j_gene: TRBJ1-4; v_gene: TRBV30; CDR3nt: TGTGCCTGGAGTGGACAGCCGATAAATGAAAAACTGTTTTTT; CDR3aa: CAWSGQPINEKLFF
abundance: once; d_gene: -; j_gene: TRBJ2-1; v_gene: TRBV7-9; CDR3nt: TGTGCCAGCGCTTATCGGGTCCCTAACAATGAGCAGTCCTTC; CDR3aa: CASAYRVPNNEQSF
abundance: -; d_gene: -; j_gene: TRBJ2-5; v_gene: TRBV10-3; CDR3nt: TGTGCCATCAGTGTGAGTCTGGTGGCAGAGACCCAGTACTTC; CDR3aa: CAISVSLVAETQYF
abundance: few; d_gene: -; j_gene: TRBJ2-3; v_gene: TRBV9; CDR3nt: TGTGCCAGCAGCGTAGCGGGACCAGATACGCAGTATTTT; CDR3aa: CASSVAGPDTQYF
abundance: many; d_gene: TRBD1; j_gene: TRBJ2-1; v_gene: TRBV20-1; CDR3nt: TGCAGTGCTGGAAGGACAGGGGAGGCAAATGAGCAGTTCTTC; CDR3aa: CSAGRTGEANEQFF
abundance: many; d_gene: TRBD1; j_gene: TRBJ1-3; v_gene: TRBV5-1; CDR3nt: TGCGCCAGCGGACAGGGTCTTGAAGGAAACACCATATATTTT; CDR3aa: CASGQGLEGNTIYF
abundance: many; d_gene: -; j_gene: TRBJ2-1; v_gene: TRBV11-1; CDR3nt: TGTGCCAGCAGGTCGGATCACAATGAGCAGTTCTTC; CDR3aa: CASRSDHNEQFF
abundance: many; d_gene: -; j_gene: TRBJ1-4; v_gene: TRBV5-4; CDR3nt: TGTGCCAGCAGCCCGGGCGTGACAGTTGAAAAACTGTTTTTT; CDR3aa: CASSPGVTVEKLFF
abundance: many; d_gene: -; j_gene: TRBJ2-2; v_gene: TRBV20-1; CDR3nt: TGCAGTGCTAGAGATCCCACTCGCGGGACGGGGACCGGGGAGCTGTTTTTT; CDR3aa: CSARDPTRGTGTGELFF
abundance: few; d_gene: TRBD1; j_gene: TRBJ2-3; v_gene: TRBV28; CDR3nt: TGTGCCAGCAGCCTCCCGGGACAGGGCTCAGATACGCAGTATTTT; CDR3aa: CASSLPGQGSDTQYF
abundance: -; d_gene: -; j_gene: TRBJ2-7; v_gene: TRBV14; CDR3nt: TGTGCCAGCAGCCAGTTGGACAGACCTTACGAGCAGTACTTC; CDR3aa: CASSQLDRPYEQYF
abundance: many; d_gene: -; j_gene: TRBJ2-1; v_gene: TRBV2; CDR3nt: TGTGCCAGCTCAGACGGGGGTGTTGAGCAGTTCTTC; CDR3aa: CASSDGGVEQFF
abundance: many; d_gene: TRBD2; j_gene: TRBJ2-5; v_gene: TRBV20-1; CDR3nt: TGCAGTGCTAGACCCAGCGGGAGGGCGGGAGAGACCCAGTACTTC; CDR3aa: CSARPSGRAGETQYF
abundance: many; d_gene: TRBD1; j_gene: TRBJ1-2; v_gene: TRBV19; CDR3nt: TGTGCCAGTAGTACCGCGGGACAGGACCTAAACTATGGCTACACCTTC; CDR3aa: CASSTAGQDLNYGYTF
abundance: many; d_gene: -; j_gene: TRBJ2-5; v_gene: TRBV9; CDR3nt: TGTGCCAGCAGCGCCGGGGCACAACCACAAGAGACCCAGTACTTC; CDR3aa: CASSAGAQPQETQYF
abundance: few; d_gene: TRBD1; j_gene: TRBJ1-2; v_gene: TRBV3-1; CDR3nt: TGTGCCAGCAGCCCCACCCGGGACAGGGGGCCTGGCTACACCTTC; CDR3aa: CASSPTRDRGPGYTF
abundance: many; d_gene: -; j_gene: TRBJ2-1; v_gene: TRBV6-5; CDR3nt: TGTGCCAGCAGGTTGGGGGGGCCTCATGAGCAGTTCTTC; CDR3aa: CASRLGGPHEQFF
abundance: many; d_gene: TRBD1; j_gene: TRBJ2-7; v_gene: TRBV6-1; CDR3nt: TGTGCCAGCAGTGAAGGGTGGGACAGGTCCTACGAGCAGTACTTC; CDR3aa: CASSEGWDRSYEQYF
abundance: many; d_gene: TRBD2; j_gene: TRBJ2-2; v_gene: TRBV25-1; CDR3nt: TGTGCCAGCAGTGATACTAGCGGGAGCAGCAACACCGGGGAGCTGTTTTTT; CDR3aa: CASSDTSGSSNTGELFF
abundance: many; d_gene: TRBD1; j_gene: TRBJ2-7; v_gene: TRBV20-1; CDR3nt: TGCAGTGCTAGACGACAGGGGGTCGCCTACGAGCAGTACTTC; CDR3aa: CSARRQGVAYEQYF
abundance: many; d_gene: -; j_gene: TRBJ1-4; v_gene: TRBV7-9; CDR3nt: TGTGCCAGCAGCTTAGTTCCAACTAATGAAAAACTGTTTTTT; CDR3aa: CASSLVPTNEKLFF
abundance: many; d_gene: -; j_gene: TRBJ2-3; v_gene: TRBV30; CDR3nt: TGTGCCTGGAGTGTATCCTCCACAGATACGCAGTATTTT; CDR3aa: CAWSVSSTDTQYF
abundance: few; d_gene: TRBD1; j_gene: TRBJ1-2; v_gene: TRBV18; CDR3nt: TGTGCCAGCTCCCCGGGACAGGAAAACTATGGCTACACCTTC; CDR3aa: CASSPGQENYGYTF
abundance: many; d_gene: -; j_gene: TRBJ2-3; v_gene: TRBV4-2; CDR3nt: TGTGCCAGCAGCCAAGAACTCACAGATACGCAGTATTTT; CDR3aa: CASSQELTDTQYF
abundance: -; d_gene: -; j_gene: TRBJ1-4; v_gene: TRBV30; CDR3nt: TGTGCCTGGAGTGGGGGTAGTCTTAGTGAAAAACTGTTTTTT; CDR3aa: CAWSGGSLSEKLFF
abundance: many; d_gene: TRBD2; j_gene: TRBJ2-1; v_gene: TRBV9; CDR3nt: TGTGCCAGCAGCGGAACTAGCGGGAGGGCGGGTGAGCAGTTCTTC; CDR3aa: CASSGTSGRAGEQFF
abundance: many; d_gene: -; j_gene: TRBJ2-7; v_gene: TRBV19; CDR3nt: TGTGCCAGTAGTATAGAACCAGGGGAGGGCTACGAGCAGTACTTC; CDR3aa: CASSIEPGEGYEQYF
abundance: many; d_gene: TRBD1; j_gene: TRBJ2-7; v_gene: TRBV6-1; CDR3nt: TGTGCCAGCAGACGGACAGGGATAGCCGAGCAGTACTTC; CDR3aa: CASRRTGIAEQYF
abundance: once; d_gene: TRBD2; j_gene: TRBJ2-7; v_gene: TRBV2; CDR3nt: TGTGCCAGCAGCGGGACTAGAGTGGCCCACGAGCAGTACTTC; CDR3aa: CASSGTRVAHEQYF
abundance: few; d_gene: -; j_gene: TRBJ2-4; v_gene: TRBV20-1; CDR3nt: TGCAGTGCTAGAGTCACAGGGACCAAAAACATTCAGTACTTC; CDR3aa: CSARVTGTKNIQYF
abundance: -; d_gene: -; j_gene: TRBJ1-2; v_gene: TRBV10-3; CDR3nt: TGTGCCATCAGTGACCTCAGGGGTGGCAATGGCTACACCTTC; CDR3aa: CAISDLRGGNGYTF
abundance: many; d_gene: -; j_gene: TRBJ2-7; v_gene: TRBV2; CDR3nt: TGTGCCAGCAGTGAGGAGGGGGGCCGATCCTACGAGCAGTACTTC; CDR3aa: CASSEEGGRSYEQYF